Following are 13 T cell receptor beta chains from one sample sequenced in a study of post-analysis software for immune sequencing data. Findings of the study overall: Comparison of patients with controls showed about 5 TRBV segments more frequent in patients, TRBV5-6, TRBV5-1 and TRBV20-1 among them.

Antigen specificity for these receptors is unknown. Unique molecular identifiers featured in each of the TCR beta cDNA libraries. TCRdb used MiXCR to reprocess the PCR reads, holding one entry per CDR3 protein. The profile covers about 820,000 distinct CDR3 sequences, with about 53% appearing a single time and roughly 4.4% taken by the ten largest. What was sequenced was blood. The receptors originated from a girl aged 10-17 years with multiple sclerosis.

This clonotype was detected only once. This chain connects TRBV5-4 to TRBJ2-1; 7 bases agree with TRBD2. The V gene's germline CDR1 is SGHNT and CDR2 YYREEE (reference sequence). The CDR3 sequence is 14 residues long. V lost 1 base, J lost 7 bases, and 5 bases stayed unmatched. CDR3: CASSLMGGRNEQFF. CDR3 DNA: TGTGCCAGCAGCTTGATGGGGGGGAGAAATGAGCAGTTCTTC.

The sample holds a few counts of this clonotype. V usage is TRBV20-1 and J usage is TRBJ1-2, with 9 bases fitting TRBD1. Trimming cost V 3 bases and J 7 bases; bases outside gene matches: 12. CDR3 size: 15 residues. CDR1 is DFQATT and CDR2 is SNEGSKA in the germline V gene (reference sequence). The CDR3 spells CSARIPGQGSFGYTF. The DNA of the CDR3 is TGCAGTGCTAGGATCCCGGGACAGGGATCCTTTGGCTACACCTTC.

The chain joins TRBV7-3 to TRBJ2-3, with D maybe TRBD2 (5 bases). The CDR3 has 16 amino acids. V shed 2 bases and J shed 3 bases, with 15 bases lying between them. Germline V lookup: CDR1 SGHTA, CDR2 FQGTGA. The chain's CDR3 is CASSLLSRGRTDTQYF. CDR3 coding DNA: TGTGCCAGCAGCTTACTAAGTCGGGGTCGGACAGATACGCAGTATTTT.

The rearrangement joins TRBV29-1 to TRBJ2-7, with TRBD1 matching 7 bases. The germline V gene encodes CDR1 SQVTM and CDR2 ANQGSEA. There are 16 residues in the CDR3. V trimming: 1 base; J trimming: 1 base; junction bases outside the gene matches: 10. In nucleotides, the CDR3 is TGCAGCGTTGAAGGCGTTGGGACAGCCCTTTCCTACGAGCAGTACTTC. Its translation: CSVEGVGTALSYEQYF.

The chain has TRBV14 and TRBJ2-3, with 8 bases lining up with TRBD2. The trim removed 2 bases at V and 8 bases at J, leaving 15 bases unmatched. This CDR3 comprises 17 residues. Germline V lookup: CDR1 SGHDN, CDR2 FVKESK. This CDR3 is CASSQTILAGSSGTQYF. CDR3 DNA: TGTGCCAGCAGCCAAACGATCTTAGCGGGAAGTTCGGGTACGCAGTATTTT.

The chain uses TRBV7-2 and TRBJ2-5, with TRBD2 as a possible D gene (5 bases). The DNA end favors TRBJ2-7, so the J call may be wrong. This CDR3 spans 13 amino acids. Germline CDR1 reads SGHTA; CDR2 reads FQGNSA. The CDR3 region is CASSFGGLFEQYF. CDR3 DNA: TGTGCCAGCAGCTTCGGAGGCCTCTTCGAGCAGTACTTC.

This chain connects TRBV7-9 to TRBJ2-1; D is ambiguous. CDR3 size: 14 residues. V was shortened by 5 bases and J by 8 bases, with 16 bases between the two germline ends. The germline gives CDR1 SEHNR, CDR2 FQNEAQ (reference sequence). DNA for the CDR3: TGTGCCAGCAGCCCTGAGTTCGGGCAGGATGAGCAGTTCTTC. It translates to CASSPEFGQDEQFF.

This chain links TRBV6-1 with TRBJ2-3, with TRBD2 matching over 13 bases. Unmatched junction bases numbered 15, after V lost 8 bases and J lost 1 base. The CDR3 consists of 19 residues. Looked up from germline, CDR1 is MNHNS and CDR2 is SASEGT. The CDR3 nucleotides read TGTGCCAGCCGCTGGGGAGGTTTCGGGACTAGCGGGGGCACAGATACGCAGTATTTT. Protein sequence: CASRWGGFGTSGGTDTQYF.

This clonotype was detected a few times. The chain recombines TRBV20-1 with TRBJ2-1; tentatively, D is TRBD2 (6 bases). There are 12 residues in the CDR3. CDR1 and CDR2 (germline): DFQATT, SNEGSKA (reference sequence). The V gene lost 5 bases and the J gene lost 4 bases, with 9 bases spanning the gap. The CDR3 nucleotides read TGCAGTGCTGAGGAGGGGTACAATGAGCAGTTCTTC. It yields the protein CSAEEGYNEQFF.

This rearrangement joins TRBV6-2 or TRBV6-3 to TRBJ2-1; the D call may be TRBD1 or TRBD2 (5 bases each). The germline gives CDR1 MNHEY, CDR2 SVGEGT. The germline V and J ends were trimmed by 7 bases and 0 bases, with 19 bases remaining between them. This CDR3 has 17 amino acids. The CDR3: CASNPTGTGSSYNEQFF. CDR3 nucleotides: TGTGCCAGCAATCCAACCGGGACGGGGAGCTCCTACAATGAGCAGTTCTTC.

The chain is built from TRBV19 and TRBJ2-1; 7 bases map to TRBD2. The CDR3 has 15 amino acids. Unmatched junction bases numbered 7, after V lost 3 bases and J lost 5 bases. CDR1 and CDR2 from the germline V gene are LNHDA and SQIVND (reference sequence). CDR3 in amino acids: CASSIWSSGNNEQFF. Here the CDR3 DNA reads TGTGCCAGTAGTATTTGGTCTAGCGGAAACAATGAGCAGTTCTTC.

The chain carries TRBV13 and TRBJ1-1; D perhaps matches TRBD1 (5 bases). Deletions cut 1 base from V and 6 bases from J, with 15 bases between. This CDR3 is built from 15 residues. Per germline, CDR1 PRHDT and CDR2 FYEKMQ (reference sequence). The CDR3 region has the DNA TGTGCCAGCAGCTTAGCGACTGGGGCTCGCGCTGAAGCTTTCTTT. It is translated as CASSLATGARAEAFF.

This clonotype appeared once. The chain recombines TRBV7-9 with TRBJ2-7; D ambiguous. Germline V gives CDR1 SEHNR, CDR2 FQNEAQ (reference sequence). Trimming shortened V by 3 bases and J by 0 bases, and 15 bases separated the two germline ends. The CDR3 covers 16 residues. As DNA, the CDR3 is TGTGCCAGCAGCTTTTATGTGCAGAGCAGCTCCTACGAGCAGTACTTC. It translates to CASSFYVQSSSYEQYF.